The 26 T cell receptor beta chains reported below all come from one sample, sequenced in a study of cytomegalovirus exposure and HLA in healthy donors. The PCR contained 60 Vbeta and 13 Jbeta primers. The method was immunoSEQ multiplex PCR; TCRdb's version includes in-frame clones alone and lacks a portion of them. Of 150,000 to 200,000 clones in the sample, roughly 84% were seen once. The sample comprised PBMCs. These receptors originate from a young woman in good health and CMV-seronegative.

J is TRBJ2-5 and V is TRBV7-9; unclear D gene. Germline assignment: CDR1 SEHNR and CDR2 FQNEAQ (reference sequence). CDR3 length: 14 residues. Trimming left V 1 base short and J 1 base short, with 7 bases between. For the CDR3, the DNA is TGTGCCAGCAGCTTAGAAACGGTCCAAGAGACCCAGTACTTC. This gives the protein CASSLETVQETQYF.

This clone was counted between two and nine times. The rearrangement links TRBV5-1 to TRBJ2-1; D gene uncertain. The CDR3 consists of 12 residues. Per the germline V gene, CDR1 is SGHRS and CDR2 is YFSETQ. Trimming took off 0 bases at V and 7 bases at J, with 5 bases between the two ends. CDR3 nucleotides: TGCGCCAGCAGCTTGGAACTTAATGAGCAGTTCTTC. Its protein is CASSLELNEQFF. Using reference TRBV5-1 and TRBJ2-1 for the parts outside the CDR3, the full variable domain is KAGVTQTPRYLIKTRGQQVTLSCSPISGHRSVSWYQQTPGQGLQFLFEYFSETQRNKGNFPGRFSGRQFSNSRSEMNVSTLELGDSALYLCASSLELNEQFFGPGTRLTVL.

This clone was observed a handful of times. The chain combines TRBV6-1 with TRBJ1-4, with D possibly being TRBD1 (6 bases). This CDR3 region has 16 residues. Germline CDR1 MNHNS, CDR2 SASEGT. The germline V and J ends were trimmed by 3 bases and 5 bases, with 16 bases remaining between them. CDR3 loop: CASSEVMGAANEKLFF. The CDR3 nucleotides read TGTGCCAGCAGTGAGGTTATGGGGGCGGCCAATGAAAAACTGTTTTTT.

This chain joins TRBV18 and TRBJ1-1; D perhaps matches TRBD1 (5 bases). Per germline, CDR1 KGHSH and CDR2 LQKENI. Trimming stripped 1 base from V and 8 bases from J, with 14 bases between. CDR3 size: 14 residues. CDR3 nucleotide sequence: TGTGCCAGCTCACCACGCCCCAGGGCACCGGAAGCTTTCTTT. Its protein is CASSPRPRAPEAFF.

CDR3 coding DNA: TGCGCCAGCAGCTTGTACGGGACAGGGGCATACGAGCAGTACTTC. Translating it yields CASSLYGTGAYEQYF. The chain uses TRBV5-1 and TRBJ2-7, with 10 bases lining up with TRBD1. The CDR3 has 15 residues. The germline gives CDR1 SGHRS, CDR2 YFSETQ. The ends lost 1 base at V and 4 bases at J; junction bases unmatched: 5.

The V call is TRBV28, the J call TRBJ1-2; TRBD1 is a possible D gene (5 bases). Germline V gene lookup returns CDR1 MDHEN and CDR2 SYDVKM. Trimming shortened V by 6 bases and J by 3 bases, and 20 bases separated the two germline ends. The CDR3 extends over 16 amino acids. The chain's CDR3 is CASRAGRGRVYYGYTF. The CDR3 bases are TGTGCCAGCAGGGCGGGACGGGGTCGAGTTTACTATGGCTACACCTTC.

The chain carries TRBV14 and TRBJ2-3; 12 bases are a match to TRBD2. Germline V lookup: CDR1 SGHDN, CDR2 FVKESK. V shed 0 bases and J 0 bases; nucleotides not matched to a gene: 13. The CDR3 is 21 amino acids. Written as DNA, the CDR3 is TGTGCCAGCAGCCAAGATTGGTCGACTAGCGGGGGCCCCTCTAGCACAGATACGCAGTATTTT. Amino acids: CASSQDWSTSGGPSSTDTQYF.

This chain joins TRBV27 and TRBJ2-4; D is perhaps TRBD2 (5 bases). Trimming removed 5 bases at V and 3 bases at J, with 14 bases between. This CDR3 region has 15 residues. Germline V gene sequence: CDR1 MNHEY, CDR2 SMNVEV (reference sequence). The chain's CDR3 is CASSPEGFGKNIQYF. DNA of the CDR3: TGTGCCAGCAGTCCTGAGGGTTTCGGCAAAAACATTCAGTACTTC.

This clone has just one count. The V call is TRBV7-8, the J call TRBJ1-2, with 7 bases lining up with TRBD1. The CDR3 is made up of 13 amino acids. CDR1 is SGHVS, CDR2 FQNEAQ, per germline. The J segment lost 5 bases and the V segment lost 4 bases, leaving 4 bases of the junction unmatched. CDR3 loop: CASSSTGRYGYTF. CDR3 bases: TGTGCCAGCAGCTCGACAGGGAGGTATGGCTACACCTTC.

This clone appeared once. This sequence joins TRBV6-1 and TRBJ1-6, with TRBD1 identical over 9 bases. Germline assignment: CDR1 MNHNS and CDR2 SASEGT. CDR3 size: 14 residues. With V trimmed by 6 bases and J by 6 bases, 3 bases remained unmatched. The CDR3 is CASRMGQGNSPLHF. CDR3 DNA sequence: TGTGCCAGCAGAATGGGACAGGGTAATTCACCCCTCCACTTT.

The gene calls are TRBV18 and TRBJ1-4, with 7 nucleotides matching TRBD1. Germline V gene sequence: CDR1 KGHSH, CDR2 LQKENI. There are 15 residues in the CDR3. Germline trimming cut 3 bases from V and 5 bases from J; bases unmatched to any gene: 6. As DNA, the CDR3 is TGTGCCAGCTCACCGGCCGGGACAGTCAATGAAAAACTGTTTTTT. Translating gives CASSPAGTVNEKLFF. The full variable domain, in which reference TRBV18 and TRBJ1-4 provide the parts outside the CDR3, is NAGVMQNPRHLVRRRGQEARLRCSPMKGHSHVYWYRQLPEEGLKFMVYLQKENIIDESGMPKERFSAEFPKEGPSILRIQQVVRGDSAAYFCASSPAGTVNEKLFFGSGTQLSVL.

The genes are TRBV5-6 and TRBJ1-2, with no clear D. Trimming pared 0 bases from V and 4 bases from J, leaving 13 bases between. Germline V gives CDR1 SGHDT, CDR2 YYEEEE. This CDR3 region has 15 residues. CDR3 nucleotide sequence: TGTGCCAGCAGCTTGGTCGTGACTCCAGTCTATGGCTACACCTTC. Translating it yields CASSLVVTPVYGYTF.

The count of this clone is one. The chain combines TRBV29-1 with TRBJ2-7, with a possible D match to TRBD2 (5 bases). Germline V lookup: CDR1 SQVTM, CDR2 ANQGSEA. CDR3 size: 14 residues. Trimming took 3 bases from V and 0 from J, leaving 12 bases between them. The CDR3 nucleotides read TGCAGCGTTGATGGACTGGACGGCTCCTACGAGCAGTACTTC. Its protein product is CSVDGLDGSYEQYF.

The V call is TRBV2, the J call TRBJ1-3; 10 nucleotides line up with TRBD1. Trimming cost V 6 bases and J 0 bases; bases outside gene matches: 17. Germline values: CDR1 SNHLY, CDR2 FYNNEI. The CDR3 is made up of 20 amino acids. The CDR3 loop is CASSRSRGQGTTPSGNTIYF. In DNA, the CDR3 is TGTGCCAGCAGCCGTTCCCGGGGACAGGGGACGACTCCCTCTGGAAACACCATATATTTT.

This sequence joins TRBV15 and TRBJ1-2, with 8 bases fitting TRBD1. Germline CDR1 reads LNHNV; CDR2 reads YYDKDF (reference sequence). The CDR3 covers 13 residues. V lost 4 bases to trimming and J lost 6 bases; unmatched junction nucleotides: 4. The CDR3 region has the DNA TGTGCCACCAGCATGGACAGGGCCGATGGCTACACCTTC. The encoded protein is CATSMDRADGYTF.

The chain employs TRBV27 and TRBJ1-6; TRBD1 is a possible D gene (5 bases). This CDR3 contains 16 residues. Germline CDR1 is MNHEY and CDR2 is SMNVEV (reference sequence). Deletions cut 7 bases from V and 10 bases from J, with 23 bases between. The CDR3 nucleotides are TGTGCCAGCACTCGAACAGGTCATTTTTTACGCTCACCCCTCCACTTT. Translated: CASTRTGHFLRSPLHF.

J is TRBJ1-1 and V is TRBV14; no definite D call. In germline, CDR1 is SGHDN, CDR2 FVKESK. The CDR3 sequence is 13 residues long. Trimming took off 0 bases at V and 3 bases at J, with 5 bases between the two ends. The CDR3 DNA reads TGTGCCAGCAGCCAAGATTTAGACACTGAAGCTTTCTTT. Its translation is CASSQDLDTEAFF.

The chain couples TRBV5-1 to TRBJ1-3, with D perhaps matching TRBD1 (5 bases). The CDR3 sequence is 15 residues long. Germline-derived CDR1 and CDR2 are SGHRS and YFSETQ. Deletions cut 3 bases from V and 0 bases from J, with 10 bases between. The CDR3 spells CASSSQGASGNTIYF. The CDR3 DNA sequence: TGCGCCAGCAGCTCTCAGGGTGCCTCTGGAAACACCATATATTTT.

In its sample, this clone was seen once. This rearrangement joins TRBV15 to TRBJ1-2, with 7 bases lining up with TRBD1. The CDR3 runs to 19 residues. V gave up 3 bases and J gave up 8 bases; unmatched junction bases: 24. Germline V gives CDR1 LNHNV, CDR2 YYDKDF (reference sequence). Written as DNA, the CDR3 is TGTGCCACCAGCAGTGTATTTCCTCGGACAGGCGAACCCTTTCGGGGCTACACCTTC. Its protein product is CATSSVFPRTGEPFRGYTF. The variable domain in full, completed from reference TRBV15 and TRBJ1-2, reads DAMVIQNPRYQVTQFGKPVTLSCSQTLNHNVMYWYQQKSSQAPKLLFHYYDKDFNNEADTPDNFQSRRPNTSFCFLDIRSPGLGDTAMYLCATSSVFPRTGEPFRGYTFGSGTRLTVV.

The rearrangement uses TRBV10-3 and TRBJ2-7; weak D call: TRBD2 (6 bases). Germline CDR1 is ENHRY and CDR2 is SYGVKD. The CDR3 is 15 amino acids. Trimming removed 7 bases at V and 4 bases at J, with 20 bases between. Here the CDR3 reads CAITAGWEATYEQYF. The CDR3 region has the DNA TGTGCCATCACCGCGGGGTGGGAGGCCACGTACGAGCAGTACTTC.

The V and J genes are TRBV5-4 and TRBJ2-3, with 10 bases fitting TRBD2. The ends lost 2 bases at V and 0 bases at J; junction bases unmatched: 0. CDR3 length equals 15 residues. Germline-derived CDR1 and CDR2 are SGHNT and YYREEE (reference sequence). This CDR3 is CASSLAGGSTDTQYF. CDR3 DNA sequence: TGTGCCAGCAGCTTAGCGGGGGGGAGCACAGATACGCAGTATTTT. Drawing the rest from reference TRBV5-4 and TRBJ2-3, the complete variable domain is ETGVTQSPTHLIKTRGQQVTLRCSSQSGHNTVSWYQQALGQGPQFIFQYYREEENGRGNFPPRFSGLQFPNYSSELNVNALELDDSALYLCASSLAGGSTDTQYFGPGTRLTVL.

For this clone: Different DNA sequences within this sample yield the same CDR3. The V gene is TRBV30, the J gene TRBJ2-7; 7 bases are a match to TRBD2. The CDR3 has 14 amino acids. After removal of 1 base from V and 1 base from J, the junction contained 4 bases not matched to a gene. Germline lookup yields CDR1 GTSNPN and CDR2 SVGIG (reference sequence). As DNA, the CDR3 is TGTGCCTGGAGTGGGGGGGGGTCATCCTACGAGCAGTACTTC. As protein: CAWSGGGSSYEQYF.

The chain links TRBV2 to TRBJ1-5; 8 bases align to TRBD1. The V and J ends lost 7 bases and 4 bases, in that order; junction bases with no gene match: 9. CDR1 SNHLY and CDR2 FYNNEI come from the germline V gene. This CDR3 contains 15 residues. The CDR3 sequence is CASMVTGEGNQPQHF. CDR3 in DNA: TGTGCCAGCATGGTGACAGGGGAGGGGAATCAGCCCCAGCATTTT.

CDR3 sequence (DNA): TGTGCCAGCAGCGGGGATAGCAATCAGCCCCAGCATTTT. Translating it yields CASSGDSNQPQHF. This rearrangement joins TRBV6-4 to TRBJ1-5; no reliable D call. The V gene's germline CDR1 is MRHNA and CDR2 SNTAGT. The V end was cut by 6 bases, the J end by 0 bases, with 6 bases between. This CDR3 has 13 residues.

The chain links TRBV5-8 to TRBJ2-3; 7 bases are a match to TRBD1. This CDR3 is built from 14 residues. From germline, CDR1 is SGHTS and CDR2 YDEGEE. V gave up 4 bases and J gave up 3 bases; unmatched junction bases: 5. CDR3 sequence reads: CASSPTGRTDTQYF. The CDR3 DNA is TGTGCCAGCAGCCCGACAGGGCGGACAGATACGCAGTATTTT.

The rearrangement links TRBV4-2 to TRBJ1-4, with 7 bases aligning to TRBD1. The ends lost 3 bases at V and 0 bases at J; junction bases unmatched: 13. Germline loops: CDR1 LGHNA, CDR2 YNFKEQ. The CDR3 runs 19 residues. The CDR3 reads CASSQNSGTEKTTNEKLFF. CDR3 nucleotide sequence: TGTGCCAGCAGCCAGAATTCCGGGACAGAGAAAACAACTAATGAAAAACTGTTTTTT.